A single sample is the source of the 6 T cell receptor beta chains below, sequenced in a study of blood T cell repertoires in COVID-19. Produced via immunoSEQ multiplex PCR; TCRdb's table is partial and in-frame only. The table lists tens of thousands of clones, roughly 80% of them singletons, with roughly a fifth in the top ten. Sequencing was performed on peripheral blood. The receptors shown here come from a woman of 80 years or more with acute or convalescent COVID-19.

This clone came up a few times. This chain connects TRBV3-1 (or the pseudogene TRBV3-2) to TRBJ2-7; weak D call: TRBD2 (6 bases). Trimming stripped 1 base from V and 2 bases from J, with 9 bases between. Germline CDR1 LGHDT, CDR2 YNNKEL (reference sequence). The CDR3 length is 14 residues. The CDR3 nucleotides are TGTGCCAGCAGCCAAGGGCGGGACCCCTACGAGCAGTACTTC. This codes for CASSQGRDPYEQYF.

The CDR3 DNA reads TGTGCCTGGACCAGATCGGACCACAGGGGAGTCGGTCATGGCTACACCTTC. This translates into CAWTRSDHRGVGHGYTF. The chain is built from TRBV30 and TRBJ1-2, with 7 nucleotides matching TRBD1. The CDR3 runs 17 residues. The V and J ends lost 4 bases and 6 bases, in that order; junction bases with no gene match: 20. Per germline, CDR1 GTSNPN and CDR2 SVGIG (reference sequence).

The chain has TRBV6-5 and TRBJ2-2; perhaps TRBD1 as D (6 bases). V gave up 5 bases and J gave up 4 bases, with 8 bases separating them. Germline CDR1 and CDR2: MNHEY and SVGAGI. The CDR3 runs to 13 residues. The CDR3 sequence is CASSRGGTGELFF. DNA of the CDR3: TGTGCCAGCAGTAGAGGGGGCACCGGGGAGCTGTTTTTT.

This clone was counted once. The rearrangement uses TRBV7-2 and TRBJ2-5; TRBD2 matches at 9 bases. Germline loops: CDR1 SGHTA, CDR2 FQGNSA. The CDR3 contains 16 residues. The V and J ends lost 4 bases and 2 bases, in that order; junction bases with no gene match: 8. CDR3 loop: CASSSRLAGSQETQYF. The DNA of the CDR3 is TGTGCCAGCAGCTCCCGCCTAGCGGGATCTCAAGAGACCCAGTACTTC.

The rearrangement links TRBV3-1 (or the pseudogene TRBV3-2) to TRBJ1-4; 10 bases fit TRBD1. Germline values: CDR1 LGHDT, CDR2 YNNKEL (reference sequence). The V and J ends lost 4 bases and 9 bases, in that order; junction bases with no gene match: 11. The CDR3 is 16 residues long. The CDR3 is CASSLSTPGQGQKLFF. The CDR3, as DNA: TGTGCCAGCAGCCTGTCAACCCCGGGACAGGGGCAAAAACTGTTTTTT.

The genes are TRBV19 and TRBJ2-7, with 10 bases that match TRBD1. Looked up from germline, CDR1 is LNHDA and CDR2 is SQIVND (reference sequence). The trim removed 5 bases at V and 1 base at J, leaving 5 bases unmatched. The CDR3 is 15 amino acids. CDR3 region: CASSPGQGRSYEQYF. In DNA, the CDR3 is TGTGCCAGTAGTCCGGGACAGGGGAGATCCTACGAGCAGTACTTC.